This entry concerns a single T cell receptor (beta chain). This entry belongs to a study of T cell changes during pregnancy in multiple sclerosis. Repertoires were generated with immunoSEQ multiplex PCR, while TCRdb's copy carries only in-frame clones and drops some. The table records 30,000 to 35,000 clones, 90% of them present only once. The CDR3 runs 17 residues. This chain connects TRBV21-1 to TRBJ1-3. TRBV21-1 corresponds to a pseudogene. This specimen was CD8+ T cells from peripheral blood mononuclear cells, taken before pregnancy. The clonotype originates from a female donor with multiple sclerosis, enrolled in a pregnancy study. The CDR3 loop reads CASSKGNGGACGNTIYF. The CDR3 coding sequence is TGTGCCAGCAGCAAAGGTAATGGGGGGGCGTGTGGAAACACCATATATTTT.